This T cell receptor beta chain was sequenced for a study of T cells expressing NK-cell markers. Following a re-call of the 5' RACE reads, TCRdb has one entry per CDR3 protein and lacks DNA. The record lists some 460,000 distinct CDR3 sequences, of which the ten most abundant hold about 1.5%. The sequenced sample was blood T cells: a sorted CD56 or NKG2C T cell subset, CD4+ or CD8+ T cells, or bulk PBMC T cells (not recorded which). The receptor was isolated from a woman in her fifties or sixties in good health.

CDR3 amino acids: CASRGTGTMNTEAFF. The chain carries TRBV6-4 and TRBJ1-1; lacking DNA, the TRBD1 call made by TCRdb goes unchecked. In germline, CDR1 is MRHNA, CDR2 SNTAGT. The length of the CDR3 is 15 residues.